This T cell receptor beta chain is from a study of blood T cell repertoires in COVID-19. In the study overall: The study drew acute and convalescent COVID-19 samples from the United States, Italy and Spain. Sample material is recorded as cDNA or gDNA derived from T cells, B-cell-depleted T cells, or PBMCs.

Original handling: Scientists estimated how many nucleated cells there were by amplifying reference gene primers. The data were produced by immunoSEQ multiplex PCR, yet TCRdb's version contains in-frame clones alone and is incomplete. V, J and clone size derive from that table, while D and trimming were established from the DNA sequence. The sample yields 110,000 to 150,000 clones, over 75% seen once. The ends were cut back, 2 bases at V and 0 bases at J, with 14 bases in the middle. Per the germline V gene, CDR1 is SGHVS and CDR2 is FQNEAQ. The CDR3 is 17 residues long. The J gene is TRBJ1-5, the V gene TRBV7-8, with no clear D. This TCR was sampled from a human donor in a cohort sampled during active COVID-19. The sequenced sample consisted of peripheral blood. CDR3 sequence: CASSLSGWTASNQPQHF. For the CDR3, the DNA is TGTGCCAGCAGCTTATCCGGGTGGACTGCTAGCAATCAGCCCCAGCATTTT.